This T cell receptor beta chain was sequenced during a study of T cells after yellow fever vaccination. Study-wide points: The presence of abundant clonotypes contaminating from the bulk population was possible in FACS-sorted repertoires.

The V end lost 1 base, the J end lost 1 base, and 8 bases lay between the germline ends. From germline, CDR1 is SGHRS and CDR2 YFSETQ. The length of the CDR3 is 15 residues. TCRdb called the 5' RACE reads again in MiXCR, with one record for every CDR3 protein. The sample lists 550,000 to 750,000 distinct CDR3 sequences; approximately 13% were seen once. This clonotype was counted between two and nine times. Its cognate antigen is unknown. J is TRBJ1-4 and V is TRBV5-1; no clear D. Sequencing was performed on PBMCs, taken on the day of the yellow fever booster vaccination. The receptor comes from a young man who received the YFV17D yellow fever vaccine. CDR3 residues: CASSLISGTNEKLFF. In DNA form, the CDR3 reads TGCGCCAGCAGCTTGATTAGTGGAACTAATGAAAAACTGTTTTTT.